Listed below are T cell receptor beta chains from one sample, sequenced in a study of T cells after yellow fever vaccination. TCRdb re-analysed the 5' RACE reads in MiXCR, keeping a single row per CDR3 protein. The sample holds about 630,000 distinct CDR3 sequences; about 12% are singletons and the top ten take about 15%. The sequenced sample was PBMCs, obtained on the day of the yellow fever booster vaccination. The receptors stem from a man under 40 who received the YFV17D yellow fever vaccine. Each CDR3 is given with its conserved first and last residue. The order of the fields is V gene, clone size, J gene, D gene, CDR3 protein, CDR3 DNA. The D gene is left open where the match is weak. Some rows mark clone size as missing; the rest say once, few, many or name a class of expanded clone.

v_call: TRBV27
clone_size: many
j_call: TRBJ1-1
d_call: NA
cdr3_aa: CASSRTTNTEAFF
cdr3_nt: TGTGCCAGCAGTCGAACCACGAACACTGAAGCTTTCTTT

v_call: TRBV20-1
clone_size: many
j_call: TRBJ2-3
d_call: NA
cdr3_aa: CSAPDWQGTQYF
cdr3_nt: TGCAGTGCCCCCGACTGGCAAGGGACGCAGTATTTT

v_call: TRBV5-4
clone_size: NA
j_call: TRBJ2-2
d_call: NA
cdr3_aa: CASSLLVRASATGELFF
cdr3_nt: TGTGCCAGCAGCTTGCTCGTCCGGGCATCTGCCACCGGGGAGCTGTTTTTT

v_call: TRBV9
clone_size: NA
j_call: TRBJ2-5
d_call: TRBD1
cdr3_aa: CASSDGTGGRETQYF
cdr3_nt: TGTGCCAGCAGCGACGGCACAGGGGGCCGAGAGACCCAGTACTTC

v_call: TRBV12-3/TRBV12-4
clone_size: few
j_call: TRBJ1-2
d_call: NA
cdr3_aa: CASSPDSQNGGYTF
cdr3_nt: TGTGCCAGCAGTCCGGACAGCCAGAACGGTGGCTACACCTTC

v_call: TRBV6-1
clone_size: NA
j_call: TRBJ2-5
d_call: NA
cdr3_aa: CASSPQTKTGSWETQYF
cdr3_nt: TGTGCCAGCAGTCCCCAGACCAAGACAGGTTCATGGGAGACCCAGTACTTC

v_call: TRBV29-1
clone_size: NA
j_call: TRBJ2-1
d_call: TRBD2
cdr3_aa: CSVAGGGRGAYNEQFF
cdr3_nt: TGCAGCGTTGCTGGGGGCGGGAGGGGGGCCTACAATGAGCAGTTCTTC

v_call: TRBV5-6
clone_size: few
j_call: TRBJ2-3
d_call: NA
cdr3_aa: CASTSWRGSTDTQYF
cdr3_nt: TGTGCCAGCACTTCCTGGCGGGGCAGCACAGATACGCAGTATTTT

v_call: TRBV11-2
clone_size: few
j_call: TRBJ2-1
d_call: NA
cdr3_aa: CASSLVNTEQFF
cdr3_nt: TGTGCCAGCAGCTTAGTGAATACCGAGCAGTTCTTC

v_call: TRBV20-1
clone_size: few
j_call: TRBJ2-7
d_call: NA
cdr3_aa: CSAVEDGSIIYEQYF
cdr3_nt: TGCAGTGCCGTGGAGGATGGCAGTATCATCTACGAGCAGTACTTC

v_call: TRBV7-2
clone_size: NA
j_call: TRBJ2-3
d_call: NA
cdr3_aa: CASSSIFSSTDTQYF
cdr3_nt: TGTGCCAGCAGCTCGATTTTTTCAAGCACAGATACGCAGTATTTT

v_call: TRBV12-3/TRBV12-4
clone_size: few
j_call: TRBJ2-3
d_call: NA
cdr3_aa: CASSFFLADTQYF
cdr3_nt: TGTGCCAGCAGTTTCTTTTTGGCAGATACGCAGTATTTT

v_call: TRBV20-1
clone_size: NA
j_call: TRBJ2-1
d_call: NA
cdr3_aa: CSAPDLREQFF
cdr3_nt: TGCAGTGCTCCCGACCTTCGGGAGCAGTTCTTC

v_call: TRBV20-1
clone_size: few
j_call: TRBJ2-7
d_call: TRBD1
cdr3_aa: CSFPRDRGSYEQYF
cdr3_nt: TGCAGCTTCCCTCGGGACAGGGGCTCCTACGAGCAGTACTTC

v_call: TRBV20-1
clone_size: NA
j_call: TRBJ2-1
d_call: NA
cdr3_aa: CSARDGGAGKQFF
cdr3_nt: TGCAGTGCTAGAGATGGCGGGGCAGGAAAGCAGTTCTTC

v_call: TRBV12-3/TRBV12-4
clone_size: few
j_call: TRBJ1-3
d_call: TRBD1
cdr3_aa: CASSLHTGQVSGNTIYF
cdr3_nt: TGTGCCAGCAGTTTACATACGGGACAGGTCTCTGGAAACACCATATATTTT

v_call: TRBV20-1
clone_size: few
j_call: TRBJ2-7
d_call: TRBD1
cdr3_aa: CSAAKGQGRSEQYF
cdr3_nt: TGCAGTGCTGCCAAGGGACAGGGGCGAAGCGAGCAGTACTTC

v_call: TRBV6-2/TRBV6-3
clone_size: many
j_call: TRBJ2-7
d_call: NA
cdr3_aa: CASSRLEAASIEQYF
cdr3_nt: TGTGCCAGCAGTCGACTAGAGGCGGCTTCCATCGAGCAGTACTTC

v_call: TRBV7-2
clone_size: NA
j_call: TRBJ2-7
d_call: TRBD2
cdr3_aa: CASSPRRSGRSYEQYF
cdr3_nt: TGTGCCAGCAGCCCGAGAAGGTCCGGGAGGTCCTACGAGCAGTACTTC

v_call: TRBV12-3/TRBV12-4
clone_size: NA
j_call: TRBJ1-6
d_call: NA
cdr3_aa: CASSREPGSGSPLHF
cdr3_nt: TGTGCCAGCAGTCGAGAACCAGGGTCGGGTTCACCCCTCCACTTT

v_call: TRBV12-5
clone_size: few
j_call: TRBJ2-2
d_call: TRBD2
cdr3_aa: CASGLRGGADRSTGELFF
cdr3_nt: TGTGCTAGTGGTTTGAGGGGAGGGGCCGACAGATCGACCGGGGAGCTGTTTTTT

v_call: TRBV12-3/TRBV12-4
clone_size: few
j_call: TRBJ2-5
d_call: TRBD1
cdr3_aa: CASRYRGETQYF
cdr3_nt: TGTGCCAGCAGGTACAGGGGAGAGACCCAGTACTTC

v_call: TRBV27
clone_size: few
j_call: TRBJ1-6
d_call: NA
cdr3_aa: CASSPGVGLTNSPLHF
cdr3_nt: TGTGCCAGCAGTCCAGGGGTCGGACTCACGAATTCACCCCTCCACTTT

v_call: TRBV28
clone_size: many
j_call: TRBJ2-4
d_call: NA
cdr3_aa: CASHEGQFKNIQYF
cdr3_nt: TGTGCCAGCCACGAGGGGCAGTTCAAAAACATTCAGTACTTC

v_call: TRBV20-1
clone_size: few
j_call: TRBJ2-2
d_call: NA
cdr3_aa: CSEQKIATGANTGELFF
cdr3_nt: TGCAGTGAACAGAAGATTGCGACAGGAGCAAACACCGGGGAGCTGTTTTTT

v_call: TRBV11-2
clone_size: few
j_call: TRBJ2-1
d_call: TRBD2
cdr3_aa: CASSLGSSGLNEQFF
cdr3_nt: TGTGCCAGCAGCTTAGGTTCTAGCGGGCTCAATGAGCAGTTCTTC

v_call: TRBV21-1
clone_size: NA
j_call: TRBJ2-7
d_call: NA
cdr3_aa: CASSSKETVGLAGVQYEQYF
cdr3_nt: TGTGCCAGCAGCTCCAAGGAAACAGTAGGACTAGCGGGAGTACAATACGAGCAGTACTTC

v_call: TRBV7-6
clone_size: NA
j_call: TRBJ1-2
d_call: NA
cdr3_aa: CASSLDGLLYGYTF
cdr3_nt: TGTGCCAGCAGCTTAGATGGACTCCTCTATGGCTACACCTTC

v_call: TRBV12-3/TRBV12-4
clone_size: many
j_call: TRBJ2-4
d_call: TRBD1
cdr3_aa: CASSLDRGYIQYF
cdr3_nt: TGTGCCAGCAGTTTAGACAGGGGATACATTCAGTACTTC

v_call: TRBV12-3/TRBV12-4
clone_size: few
j_call: TRBJ1-3
d_call: TRBD1
cdr3_aa: CASRRTGEQGNTIYF
cdr3_nt: TGTGCCAGCAGAAGAACAGGGGAACAGGGAAACACCATATATTTT

v_call: TRBV28
clone_size: NA
j_call: TRBJ2-2
d_call: NA
cdr3_aa: CASRLRGGTGELFF
cdr3_nt: TGTGCCAGCAGGCTCAGGGGAGGAACCGGGGAGCTGTTTTTT

v_call: TRBV10-1
clone_size: many
j_call: TRBJ2-1
d_call: NA
cdr3_aa: CASSEISSESSYNEQFF
cdr3_nt: TGCGCCAGCAGTGAGATTTCCAGCGAAAGCTCCTACAATGAGCAGTTCTTC

v_call: TRBV20-1
clone_size: few
j_call: TRBJ1-1
d_call: NA
cdr3_aa: CSAREWKANRPEAFF
cdr3_nt: TGCAGTGCTAGAGAGTGGAAGGCTAATCGACCTGAAGCTTTCTTT

v_call: TRBV5-1
clone_size: few
j_call: TRBJ2-1
d_call: TRBD2
cdr3_aa: CASSTGTSGYSSYNEQFF
cdr3_nt: TGCGCCAGCAGCACCGGGACTAGCGGTTACAGCTCCTACAATGAGCAGTTCTTC

v_call: TRBV7-2
clone_size: few
j_call: TRBJ1-6
d_call: NA
cdr3_aa: CASSSGSYNSPLHF
cdr3_nt: TGTGCCAGCAGCTCGGGCTCCTATAATTCACCCCTCCACTTT

v_call: TRBV7-2
clone_size: NA
j_call: TRBJ2-3
d_call: NA
cdr3_aa: CASSVGIFRTDTQYF
cdr3_nt: TGTGCCAGCAGCGTAGGGATATTCCGTACAGATACGCAGTATTTT

v_call: TRBV15
clone_size: NA
j_call: TRBJ2-1
d_call: NA
cdr3_aa: CATSRDLSTLNNEQFF
cdr3_nt: TGTGCCACCAGCAGAGATCTATCAACTCTAAACAATGAGCAGTTCTTC

v_call: TRBV19
clone_size: NA
j_call: TRBJ2-3
d_call: TRBD2
cdr3_aa: CASTPPGTRINTQYF
cdr3_nt: TGTGCCAGTACCCCCCCCGGGACTAGGATAAATACGCAGTATTTT

v_call: TRBV29-1
clone_size: NA
j_call: TRBJ2-1
d_call: TRBD2
cdr3_aa: CSVAPRLALGNEQFF
cdr3_nt: TGCAGCGTTGCGCCCCGACTAGCGCTGGGCAATGAGCAGTTCTTC

v_call: TRBV12-3/TRBV12-4
clone_size: many
j_call: TRBJ2-4
d_call: TRBD1
cdr3_aa: CASSLGGTGRAKNIQYF
cdr3_nt: TGTGCCAGCAGTTTAGGTGGGACAGGGCGCGCCAAAAACATTCAGTACTTC

v_call: TRBV7-8
clone_size: many
j_call: TRBJ1-5
d_call: NA
cdr3_aa: CASSPAGTPTQYSNQPQHF
cdr3_nt: TGTGCCAGCAGCCCGGCCGGGACACCGACCCAATATAGCAATCAGCCCCAGCATTTT

v_call: TRBV20-1
clone_size: few
j_call: TRBJ2-7
d_call: NA
cdr3_aa: CSASLFGADYEQYF
cdr3_nt: TGCAGTGCTAGTCTGTTTGGTGCGGATTACGAGCAGTACTTC

v_call: TRBV3-1
clone_size: NA
j_call: TRBJ2-1
d_call: TRBD2
cdr3_aa: CASSPTSGRADEQFF
cdr3_nt: TGTGCCAGCAGCCCTACTAGCGGGAGGGCCGATGAGCAGTTCTTC

v_call: TRBV18
clone_size: NA
j_call: TRBJ1-4
d_call: TRBD1
cdr3_aa: CASSPTGTEKLFF
cdr3_nt: TGTGCCAGCTCTCCGACAGGGACTGAAAAACTGTTTTTT

v_call: TRBV28
clone_size: few
j_call: TRBJ2-3
d_call: TRBD2
cdr3_aa: CASSFRLAPHTQYF
cdr3_nt: TGTGCCAGCAGTTTTAGACTAGCCCCGCATACGCAGTATTTT

v_call: TRBV7-9
clone_size: few
j_call: TRBJ2-2
d_call: NA
cdr3_aa: CASSLATREELFF
cdr3_nt: TGTGCCAGCAGCTTAGCGACAAGGGAGGAGCTGTTTTTT

v_call: TRBV6-5
clone_size: NA
j_call: TRBJ2-1
d_call: TRBD2
cdr3_aa: CASSYSRTSSNNEQFF
cdr3_nt: TGTGCCAGCAGTTACTCGAGGACTAGCAGCAACAATGAGCAGTTCTTC

v_call: TRBV30
clone_size: few
j_call: TRBJ1-5
d_call: NA
cdr3_aa: CAWSHYGRGVNQPQHF
cdr3_nt: TGTGCCTGGAGCCACTATGGACGGGGAGTTAATCAGCCCCAGCATTTT

v_call: TRBV4-3
clone_size: NA
j_call: TRBJ1-6
d_call: NA
cdr3_aa: CASSSSPNSPLHF
cdr3_nt: TGCGCCAGCAGCTCTTCACCTAATTCACCCCTCCACTTT

v_call: TRBV29-1
clone_size: NA
j_call: TRBJ1-2
d_call: TRBD1
cdr3_aa: CSVTSGTGVYGYTF
cdr3_nt: TGCAGCGTTACCTCCGGGACAGGGGTCTATGGCTACACCTTC